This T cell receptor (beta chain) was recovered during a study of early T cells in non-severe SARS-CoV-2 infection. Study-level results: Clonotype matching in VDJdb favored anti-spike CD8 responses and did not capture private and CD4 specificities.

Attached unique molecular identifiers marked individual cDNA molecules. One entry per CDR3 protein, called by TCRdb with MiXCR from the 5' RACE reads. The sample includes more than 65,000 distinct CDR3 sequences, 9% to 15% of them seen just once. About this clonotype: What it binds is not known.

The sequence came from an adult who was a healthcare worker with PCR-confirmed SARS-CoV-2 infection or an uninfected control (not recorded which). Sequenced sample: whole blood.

The CDR3 DNA sequence: TGTGCCAGCAGCCAAGGCCCTAACACCATATATTTT. Protein product: CASSQGPNTIYF. The V call is TRBV3-1, the J call TRBJ1-3; unclear D gene. Germline V gene sequence: CDR1 LGHDT, CDR2 YNNKEL (reference sequence). V was clipped by 1 base and J by 7 bases, with 5 bases between them. The length of the CDR3 is 12 residues.